This entry lists 32 T cell receptor beta chains sequenced from one sample in a study of CD8 T cells in ankylosing spondylitis. MiXCR was run by TCRdb on the 5' RACE reads, yielding one entry per CDR3 protein. The table has hundreds of thousands of distinct CDR3 sequences, more than 25% seen once. The sequencing sample was made of blood, either unsorted or a sorted T cell fraction (not recorded which). Source of these receptors: a male donor with ankylosing spondylitis or in good health (not recorded which).

This clonotype was recorded many times. V usage is TRBV20-1 and J usage is TRBJ1-5; D perhaps matches TRBD1 (5 bases). CDR3 length: 14 residues. Trimming removed 3 bases from V and 3 bases from J, with 12 bases in between. Germline values: CDR1 DFQATT, CDR2 SNEGSKA (reference sequence). In nucleotides, the CDR3 is TGCAGTGCTAGCGAGGGGCACGTCAATCAGCCCCAGCATTTT. It is translated as CSASEGHVNQPQHF.

Worth noting for this clonotype: A much larger clone is a single base away; this may be a read error. The final CDR3 position lacks the conserved phenylalanine or tryptophan, pointing to a likely read error. The chain combines TRBV12-3 or TRBV12-4 with TRBJ2-1, with D unresolved. CDR3 length: 14 residues. V lost 1 base to trimming and J lost 4 bases, with 8 bases between them. The CDR3 bases are TGTGCCAGCAGTTTAGTCAAGCCATACAATGAGCAGTTCCTC. Translated, it gives CASSLVKPYNEQFL.

This chain joins TRBV6-5 and TRBJ2-5; D is unclear. The germline V gene has CDR1 MNHEY and CDR2 SVGAGI. V shed 4 bases and J shed 1 base, with 16 bases lying between them. The CDR3 length is 16 residues. The CDR3 loop is CASSWAGPPIQETQYF. In DNA form, the CDR3 reads TGTGCCAGCAGTTGGGCTGGGCCACCCATCCAAGAGACCCAGTACTTC.

The sample holds a few counts of this clonotype. The V gene is TRBV10-3, the J gene TRBJ2-1; D is possibly TRBD2 (6 bases). Germline CDR1 ENHRY, CDR2 SYGVKD. V was clipped by 0 bases and J by 4 bases, with 13 bases between them. The CDR3 has 16 amino acids. This CDR3 reads CAISESSGVGYNEQFF. The CDR3 DNA reads TGTGCCATCAGTGAGTCGTCGGGAGTCGGGTACAATGAGCAGTTCTTC.

This chain uses TRBV5-1 with TRBJ1-1; tentative D call: TRBD1 (6 bases). This CDR3 is 14 amino acids long. Germline-derived CDR1 and CDR2 are SGHRS and YFSETQ. V was clipped by 0 bases and J by 0 bases, with 6 bases between them. The CDR3 reads CASSLGDMNTEAFF. The CDR3 coding sequence is TGCGCCAGCAGCTTGGGGGACATGAACACTGAAGCTTTCTTT. Full variable domain (outside the CDR3, taken from reference TRBV5-1 and TRBJ1-1): KAGVTQTPRYLIKTRGQQVTLSCSPISGHRSVSWYQQTPGQGLQFLFEYFSETQRNKGNFPGRFSGRQFSNSRSEMNVSTLELGDSALYLCASSLGDMNTEAFFGQGTRLTVV.

This clonotype occurred a few times. This chain connects TRBV7-2 to TRBJ1-2, with a weak D call TRBD1 (5 bases). Deletions cut 6 bases from V and 0 bases from J, with 8 bases between. Germline CDR1 reads SGHTA; CDR2 reads FQGNSA. This CDR3 has 13 residues. The CDR3 nucleotides read TGTGCCAGCAGGACAGTAGCTAACTATGGCTACACCTTC. Protein: CASRTVANYGYTF.

This clonotype has a handful of counts. The chain is built from TRBV6-5 and TRBJ1-3; 7 bases agree with TRBD1. The V and J ends lost 4 bases and 0 bases, in that order; junction bases with no gene match: 3. Germline V gene data show CDR1 as MNHEY and CDR2 as SVGAGI. The length of the CDR3 is 15 residues. DNA for the CDR3: TGTGCCAGCAGTTTGGAGGGGGCCTCTGGAAACACCATATATTTT. Translating gives CASSLEGASGNTIYF.

Worth noting for this clonotype: Given a much more abundant clone one base away, this may be a read error. The CDR3, as DNA: TGCAGTGCTAGGACACAGGGACTGGAGCCCCAGTACTTC. Encoded protein: CSARTQGLEPQYF. The chain is built from TRBV20-1 and TRBJ2-5; tentatively, D is TRBD1 or TRBD2 (6 bases each). Trimming cost V 3 bases and J 9 bases, with 17 bases left between them. Germline V gene data show CDR1 as DFQATT and CDR2 as SNEGSKA (reference sequence). This CDR3 contains 13 residues.

This clonotype was observed many times. The DNA of the CDR3 is TGCGCCAGCAGCTACGGACAGGTGTCGGCCGAGCAGTACTTC. It encodes CASSYGQVSAEQYF. J is TRBJ2-7 and V is TRBV5-1; 7 positions agree with TRBD1. This CDR3 has 14 amino acids. Trimming at V came to 3 bases and at J to 6 bases, leaving 9 bases not matched to a gene. Germline values: CDR1 SGHRS, CDR2 YFSETQ.

In its sample, this clonotype was seen many times. The V call is TRBV5-1, the J call TRBJ2-3; 11 bases are a match to TRBD2. This CDR3 has 16 amino acids. V was clipped by 4 bases and J by 4 bases; unmatched bases: 8. The germline CDR1 and CDR2 sequences are SGHRS and YFSETQ. CDR3 DNA sequence: TGCGCCAGCAGCCTAGCGGGAGGATCTGGTGCAGATACGCAGTATTTT. Translated, it gives CASSLAGGSGADTQYF.

This clonotype occurred a few times. The V gene is TRBV20-1, the J gene TRBJ2-2; TRBD2 aligns across 11 bases. Germline V lookup: CDR1 DFQATT, CDR2 SNEGSKA (reference sequence). The CDR3 is 14 residues long. After removal of 6 bases from V and 3 bases from J, the junction contained 3 bases not matched to a gene. The CDR3 coding sequence is TGCAGTGCCCTACTAGCGGGAGACACCGGGGAGCTGTTTTTT. Protein: CSALLAGDTGELFF.

The V call is TRBV5-1, the J call TRBJ1-1; unclear D gene. CDR1 is SGHRS, CDR2 YFSETQ, per germline. The CDR3 consists of 12 residues. V gave up 4 bases and J gave up 7 bases, with 11 bases separating them. CDR3 nucleotide sequence: TGCGCCAGCAGCCCTAATTACAGTGAAGCTTTCTTT. Its protein product is CASSPNYSEAFF.

The V and J genes are TRBV29-1 and TRBJ2-1, with D possibly TRBD2 on 8 matching bases. Trimming left V 6 bases short and J 3 bases short, with 15 bases between. CDR3 size: 14 residues. From germline, CDR1 is SQVTM and CDR2 ANQGSEA. The CDR3 here is CSVRGGTDYNEQFF. In DNA, the CDR3 is TGCAGCGTCCGGGGGGGGACAGACTACAATGAGCAGTTCTTC.

The CDR3 DNA reads as TGTGCCAGCAGTTACTCCTCCAGGGGGCTGAGCGAGCAGTACTTC. Translation gives CASSYSSRGLSEQYF. The chain couples TRBV6-5 to TRBJ2-7; TRBD1 aligns across 8 bases. Germline loops: CDR1 MNHEY, CDR2 SVGAGI. This CDR3 has 15 residues. The J segment lost 6 bases and the V segment lost 0 bases, leaving 7 bases of the junction unmatched.

At least ten counts were recorded for this clonotype. The chain couples TRBV7-9 to TRBJ1-1, with TRBD1 as a possible D gene (5 bases). The CDR3 has 15 amino acids. Trimming took 5 bases from V and 6 from J, leaving 19 bases between them. Germline CDR1 SEHNR, CDR2 FQNEAQ (reference sequence). The CDR3 sequence: CASSPPRGGIAEAFF. DNA of the CDR3: TGTGCCAGCAGCCCCCCCCGGGGGGGAATCGCTGAAGCTTTCTTT.

V gene TRBV20-1 combines with J gene TRBJ2-2; 9 bases match TRBD2. Germline CDR1 DFQATT, CDR2 SNEGSKA (reference sequence). J was trimmed by 4 bases and V by 1 base; bases with no gene match: 4. CDR3 length equals 15 residues. The CDR3: CSARGAGGFTGELFF. Here the CDR3 DNA reads TGCAGTGCTAGAGGGGCGGGAGGGTTCACCGGGGAGCTGTTTTTT.

The gene calls are TRBV18 and TRBJ2-1; 10 nucleotides line up with TRBD2. This CDR3 is built from 15 residues. With 3 bases clipped from V and 8 bases from J, the junction kept 7 bases outside the gene matches. Germline CDR1 is KGHSH and CDR2 is LQKENI. The chain's CDR3 is CASSPSGRARDEQFF. The DNA of the CDR3 is TGTGCCAGCTCACCGAGCGGGAGGGCCCGGGATGAGCAGTTCTTC.

This chain connects TRBV10-3 to TRBJ2-7; 10 nucleotides agree with TRBD1. This CDR3 contains 14 residues. V lost 5 bases, J lost 1 base, and 2 bases stayed unmatched. Germline CDR1 is ENHRY and CDR2 is SYGVKD. The CDR3 DNA is TGTGCCATCAGTAAGGACAGGGGGTCCTACGAGCAGTACTTC. Its translation is CAISKDRGSYEQYF.

Ten or more counts support this clonotype. This chain links TRBV6-5 with TRBJ1-4; D is ambiguous. This CDR3 is built from 14 residues. Trimming removed 4 bases at V and 7 bases at J, with 13 bases between. In germline, CDR1 is MNHEY, CDR2 SVGAGI. The CDR3 loop reads CASSSTLVREKLFF. The CDR3 DNA reads as TGTGCCAGCAGTTCGACATTGGTCCGTGAAAAACTGTTTTTT.

The gene calls are TRBV6-1 and TRBJ2-1; 8 bases are a match to TRBD2. The CDR3 is 15 amino acids. Germline CDR1 MNHNS, CDR2 SASEGT. Trimming took 8 bases from V and 10 from J; bases not matched to a gene: 16. The CDR3: CASQTPSGSIKEQFF. The CDR3 DNA sequence: TGTGCCAGCCAAACGCCCAGCGGGAGCATCAAGGAGCAGTTCTTC.

This clonotype was recorded many times. This sequence joins TRBV6-1 and TRBJ2-4, with 7 bases identical to TRBD1. The CDR3 is made up of 15 amino acids. The trim removed 6 bases at V and 0 bases at J, leaving 5 bases unmatched. Per germline, CDR1 MNHNS and CDR2 SASEGT. The CDR3 sequence: CASRTGNLAKNIQYF. For the CDR3, the DNA is TGTGCCAGCAGGACAGGGAATCTAGCCAAAAACATTCAGTACTTC.

This clonotype showed up just once. The chain combines TRBV29-1 with TRBJ2-7; 8 nucleotides line up with TRBD1. The V gene's germline CDR1 is SQVTM and CDR2 ANQGSEA. CDR3 length equals 13 residues. Unmatched junction bases numbered 5, after V lost 5 bases and J lost 2 bases. The CDR3 reads CSVLKTGAYEQYF. CDR3 nucleotides: TGCAGCGTTTTAAAGACAGGGGCCTACGAGCAGTACTTC.

This chain connects TRBV5-1 to TRBJ2-1, with 7 bases aligning to TRBD2. Germline CDR1 and CDR2: SGHRS and YFSETQ. The CDR3 has 14 amino acids. Losses at the gene ends were 0 bases for V and 6 bases for J; bases not matched to a gene: 3. The CDR3 spells CASSLVLASNEQFF. The CDR3 DNA reads TGCGCCAGCAGCTTGGTACTAGCGTCCAATGAGCAGTTCTTC.

V is TRBV4-3 and J is TRBJ2-1; D not certain. Per the germline V gene, CDR1 is LGHNA and CDR2 is YSLEER. With 0 bases removed from V and 2 bases from J, the gap between germline ends came to 14 bases. This CDR3 has 17 amino acids. The CDR3 loop reads CASSQDLLRGTYNEQFF. Here the CDR3 DNA reads TGCGCCAGCAGCCAAGATCTTTTGCGAGGAACCTACAATGAGCAGTTCTTC.

V and J are TRBV20-1 and TRBJ1-2; 8 bases map to TRBD1. There are 15 residues in the CDR3. Germline V gene lookup returns CDR1 DFQATT and CDR2 SNEGSKA (reference sequence). Unmatched junction bases numbered 7, after V lost 0 bases and J lost 4 bases. The CDR3 DNA reads as TGCAGTGCTAGAGATCCGGCAGGGACAGGCTATGGCTACACCTTC. Its protein is CSARDPAGTGYGYTF.

This clonotype has at least ten counts. This sequence joins TRBV11-2 and TRBJ2-1; 10 nucleotides agree with TRBD1. The CDR3 is 16 residues long. Germline CDR1 reads SGHAT; CDR2 reads FQNNGV. V shed 6 bases, J shed 1 base, and the junction held 6 bases outside the gene matches. The CDR3 sequence: CASSSGQGVSYNEQFF. The CDR3 coding sequence is TGTGCCAGCAGTTCAGGACAGGGGGTATCCTACAATGAGCAGTTCTTC.

This clonotype occurred many times. The CDR3 DNA follows: TGTGCCAGCAGCTGGGACCCTTACAATGAGCAGTTCTTC. Amino acids: CASSWDPYNEQFF. The chain is built from TRBV11-1 and TRBJ2-1; D assignment may be TRBD1 or TRBD2 (5 bases each). This CDR3 is built from 13 residues. Looked up from germline, CDR1 is SGHAT and CDR2 is FQDESV (reference sequence). V gave up 4 bases and J gave up 4 bases, with 8 bases separating them.

The chain carries TRBV12-3 or TRBV12-4 and TRBJ2-7; either TRBD1 or TRBD2 may fit D (5 bases each). The V end lost 3 bases, the J end lost 3 bases, and 12 bases lay between the germline ends. This CDR3 has 14 amino acids. This CDR3 is CASSLGVGSYEQYF. The CDR3 region has the DNA TGTGCCAGCAGTTTGGGGGTAGGGAGCTACGAGCAGTACTTC.

CDR3 loop: CASSPEQESYGYTF. The CDR3 nucleotides are TGTGCCAGCAGCCCAGAACAGGAAAGCTATGGCTACACCTTC. The V and J genes are TRBV9 and TRBJ1-2; D may be TRBD1 (5 bases). With 4 bases removed from V and 4 bases from J, the gap between germline ends came to 14 bases. From germline, CDR1 is SGDLS and CDR2 YYNGEE. This CDR3 spans 14 amino acids.

This clonotype was counted many times. The V gene is TRBV4-3, the J gene TRBJ2-7, with 7 bases matching TRBD1. Per the germline V gene, CDR1 is LGHNA and CDR2 is YSLEER. This CDR3 is built from 16 residues. V dropped 0 bases and J dropped 5; count of bases not matched to a gene: 10. The CDR3 nucleotides are TGCGCCAGCAGCCAAGACTTCGGACAGGACTTCCACGAGCAGTACTTC. Translating gives CASSQDFGQDFHEQYF.

V and J are TRBV9 and TRBJ2-1; the D is unclear. Germline V gene lookup returns CDR1 SGDLS and CDR2 YYNGEE. The CDR3 contains 13 residues. The V end lost 0 bases, the J end lost 6 bases, and 7 bases lay between the germline ends. This CDR3 is CASSVGVVNEQFF. The CDR3 DNA reads as TGTGCCAGCAGCGTAGGGGTCGTCAATGAGCAGTTCTTC.

This chain joins TRBV20-1 and TRBJ2-7; 10 bases map to TRBD2. The V segment lost 3 bases and the J segment 7 bases; nucleotides outside the gene matches: 9. Germline V gene data show CDR1 as DFQATT and CDR2 as SNEGSKA (reference sequence). The CDR3 extends over 14 amino acids. The CDR3 region is CSASLAGAFGEQYF. The CDR3 DNA reads TGCAGTGCTAGCCTAGCGGGAGCCTTTGGTGAGCAGTACTTC.